Detailed here is one T cell receptor beta chain. Its antigen is unknown. The record originates from a study of PD-1 blockade in mismatch repair-deficient tumors. Study-level background: Patients had eleven to twelve mismatch repair-deficient cancer types, all previously treated and progressing.

The method was immunoSEQ multiplex PCR; TCRdb's version includes in-frame clones alone and lacks a portion of them. The sample holds some 50,000 clones, under 85% seen once. All patients were mismatch repair deficient, assessed by either PCR or immunohistochemistry. Study-level points and caveats: After pembrolizumab, tumor-resident clones rose rapidly, then generally contracted before radiologic responses.

This CDR3 contains 15 residues. Trimming removed 2 bases from V and 5 bases from J, with 17 bases in between. Looked up from germline, CDR1 is SGDLS and CDR2 is YYNGEE. The source was PBMCs, collected before pembrolizumab treatment. The receptor was derived from an adult with mismatch repair-deficient cancer. The V call is TRBV9, the J call TRBJ2-7, with D possibly being TRBD1 or TRBD2 (6 bases each). The CDR3 spells CASSVAAGHVHEQYF. CDR3 coding DNA: TGTGCCAGCAGCGTGGCTGCGGGACATGTGCACGAGCAGTACTTC.